These 27 T cell receptor beta chains came from one sample sequenced in a study of cytomegalovirus exposure and HLA in healthy donors. 13 Jbeta primers and 60 Vbeta primers were used for the PCR. Measured with immunoSEQ multiplex PCR; TCRdb has only the in-frame clones, and not every one. The data contain 150,000 or so clones, about three quarters of them seen just once; the ten biggest clones take up about 14%. The sequencing input was PBMCs. The source is a man aged 45-65 years in good health and CMV-seropositive.

This clone was counted once. The chain joins TRBV7-2 to TRBJ1-2, with a weak D call TRBD1 (5 bases). Germline V gives CDR1 SGHTA, CDR2 FQGNSA. V was pared by 5 bases and J by 2 bases, with 9 bases between. The CDR3 is made up of 13 amino acids. CDR3 sequence: CASSPDRNYGYTF. CDR3 nucleotide sequence: TGTGCCAGCAGCCCAGACAGAAACTATGGCTACACCTTC.

This clone was counted between two and nine times. The chain recombines TRBV29-1 with TRBJ2-5, with D tentatively TRBD1 (6 bases). The ends were cut back, 3 bases at V and 3 bases at J, with 11 bases in the middle. Germline CDR1 SQVTM, CDR2 ANQGSEA. CDR3 length equals 13 residues. The CDR3 DNA sequence: TGCAGCGTTGAGGGGAACAGGGAAGAGACCCAGTACTTC. Amino acids: CSVEGNREETQYF.

The chain joins TRBV30 to TRBJ2-1; no clear D. This CDR3 is built from 15 residues. V was trimmed by 0 bases and J by 3 bases, leaving 12 bases between them. The germline CDR1 and CDR2 sequences are GTSNPN and SVGIG (reference sequence). CDR3 region: CAWSVALPLYNEQFF. The CDR3 bases are TGTGCCTGGAGTGTAGCGCTACCACTCTACAATGAGCAGTTCTTC.

The chain carries TRBV6-1 and TRBJ1-1; a possible D gene is TRBD1 (5 bases). Germline loops: CDR1 MNHNS, CDR2 SASEGT. Trimming took off 6 bases at V and 2 bases at J, with 10 bases between the two ends. This CDR3 is built from 13 residues. CDR3: CASRPTGNTEAFF. The CDR3 DNA reads as TGTGCCAGCAGGCCAACAGGAAACACTGAAGCTTTCTTT.

This sequence joins TRBV7-9 and TRBJ2-1; a weak D match, TRBD1 (5 bases). The V end lost 4 bases, the J end lost 0 bases, and 10 bases lay between the germline ends. The CDR3 runs to 15 residues. The germline V gene has CDR1 SEHNR and CDR2 FQNEAQ (reference sequence). The CDR3 nucleotides read TGTGCCAGCAGCTCTAGGGGCCTCTCCTACAATGAGCAGTTCTTC. Its translation: CASSSRGLSYNEQFF.

J is TRBJ2-1 and V is TRBV29-1, with TRBD2 identical over 7 bases. This CDR3 is 14 amino acids long. Germline CDR1 and CDR2: SQVTM and ANQGSEA. V shed 6 bases, J shed 3 bases, and the junction held 8 bases outside the gene matches. The CDR3 region is CSVFGGGIYNEQFF. The CDR3 coding sequence is TGCAGCGTATTTGGGGGGGGAATCTACAATGAGCAGTTCTTC.

About this clone itself: One junction end disagrees with the germline gene, perhaps due to a read error. The rearrangement joins TRBV7-9 to TRBJ2-5; D gene ambiguous. Per the germline V gene, CDR1 is SEHNR and CDR2 is FQNEAQ (reference sequence). The CDR3 runs to 13 residues. CDR3 in amino acids: CSSSLRVVETQYF. The CDR3 bases are TGTTCCAGCAGCTTAAGAGTGGTGGAGACCCAGTACTTC.

This sequence joins TRBV5-1 and TRBJ1-2; 9 bases agree with TRBD1. This CDR3 is 15 amino acids long. Germline V gene lookup returns CDR1 SGHRS and CDR2 YFSETQ. V dropped 6 bases and J dropped 3; count of bases not matched to a gene: 9. CDR3: CASTNDRGDYYGYTF. The CDR3 DNA reads TGCGCCAGCACCAACGACAGGGGGGACTACTATGGCTACACCTTC.

The chain has TRBV6-5 and TRBJ2-5; maybe TRBD2 (5 bases). The CDR3 has 15 residues. CDR1 and CDR2 (germline): MNHEY, SVGAGI. V dropped 0 bases and J dropped 2 bases, with 10 bases sitting between them. This chain's CDR3 is CASSYSRGSQETQYF. CDR3 nucleotides: TGTGCCAGCAGTTACTCACGGGGATCTCAAGAGACCCAGTACTTC.

This clone occurred a few times. V gene TRBV5-6 combines with J gene TRBJ1-1; a weak D match, TRBD1 (5 bases). The CDR3 runs to 19 residues. Trimming removed 2 bases at V and 3 bases at J, with 26 bases between. Germline V CDR1 and CDR2: SGHDT, YYEEEE. The CDR3 spells CASSLNSGIVYLGDTEAFF. CDR3 coding DNA: TGTGCCAGCAGCTTAAATTCAGGGATCGTTTATCTGGGTGACACTGAAGCTTTCTTT.

The rearrangement uses TRBV7-9 and TRBJ1-3; no definite D call. The ends were cut back, 8 bases at V and 0 bases at J, with 8 bases in the middle. The CDR3 has 13 amino acids. Germline V gene data show CDR1 as SEHNR and CDR2 as FQNEAQ (reference sequence). Here the CDR3 reads CASGQISGNTIYF. DNA for the CDR3: TGTGCCAGCGGGCAGATCTCTGGAAACACCATATATTTT.

This clone was recorded a few times. This chain connects TRBV11-2 to TRBJ1-3; D not resolved. CDR1 and CDR2 (germline): SGHAT, FQNNGV. The length of the CDR3 is 15 residues. Trimming cost V 1 base and J 0 bases, with 7 bases left between them. The CDR3, as DNA: TGTGCCAGCAGCTTAGGCACAAGCTCTGGAAACACCATATATTTT. Protein product: CASSLGTSSGNTIYF.

The CDR3 DNA reads as TGCGCCAGCAGCCCTTCCGGGGAATGGAACACTGAAGCTTTCTTT. Protein product: CASSPSGEWNTEAFF. The rearrangement joins TRBV5-1 to TRBJ1-1; D uncertain. Germline loops: CDR1 SGHRS, CDR2 YFSETQ. The CDR3 contains 15 residues. V gave up 4 bases and J gave up 1 base, with 14 bases separating them.

The V gene is TRBV4-1, the J gene TRBJ1-6, with D maybe TRBD1 (5 bases). The CDR3 extends over 15 amino acids. Germline V gene data show CDR1 as MGHRA and CDR2 as YSYEKL. The V end lost 0 bases, the J end lost 8 bases, and 11 bases lay between the germline ends. The CDR3, as DNA: TGCGCCAGCAGCCAAGATAGGAAAGGGGATTCACCCCTCCACTTT. Residues: CASSQDRKGDSPLHF.

The chain joins TRBV11-2 to TRBJ2-1; a possible D gene is TRBD1 (6 bases). The V gene lost 3 bases and the J gene lost 0 bases, with 6 bases spanning the gap. The CDR3 is made up of 14 amino acids. Per germline, CDR1 SGHAT and CDR2 FQNNGV. CDR3 DNA: TGTGCCAGCAGCTTCAGGGGCTCCTACAATGAGCAGTTCTTC. Its protein product is CASSFRGSYNEQFF. Using reference TRBV11-2 and TRBJ2-1 for the parts outside the CDR3, the full variable domain is EAGVAQSPRYKIIEKRQSVAFWCNPISGHATLYWYQQILGQGPKLLIQFQNNGVVDDSQLPKDRFSAERLKGVDSTLKIQPAKLEDSAVYLCASSFRGSYNEQFFGPGTRLTVL.

This clone was counted a few times. The rearrangement links TRBV4-3 to TRBJ2-2; tentatively, D is TRBD1 (6 bases). V was pared by 0 bases and J by 7 bases, with 12 bases between. The CDR3 loop spans 15 amino acids. Germline V gene lookup returns CDR1 LGHNA and CDR2 YSLEER. CDR3 amino acids: CASSQDRQVIGELFF. The CDR3 DNA reads TGCGCCAGCAGCCAAGATAGACAGGTCATCGGGGAGCTGTTTTTT.

In this sample, this clone turned up a few times. This sequence joins TRBV4-2 and TRBJ2-7; TRBD2 aligns across 8 bases. The CDR3 is 17 residues long. The junction had 9 bases not matched to a gene; V was cut back by 0 bases and J by 2 bases. Germline loops: CDR1 LGHNA, CDR2 YNFKEQ. This CDR3 is CASSQDVSGGAPYEQYF. The DNA for the CDR3 is TGTGCCAGCAGCCAAGATGTGTCCGGGGGGGCGCCCTACGAGCAGTACTTC.

V is TRBV4-2 and J is TRBJ1-3; possibly TRBD1 for D (6 bases). The V end lost 3 bases, the J end lost 0 bases, and 6 bases lay between the germline ends. The CDR3 totals 14 residues. CDR1 and CDR2 (germline): LGHNA, YNFKEQ. In DNA form, the CDR3 reads TGTGCCAGCAGCCAGGGGGCCTCTGGAAACACCATATATTTT. Its protein product is CASSQGASGNTIYF.

This chain joins TRBV4-1 and TRBJ2-7; TRBD1 aligns across 9 bases. Germline lookup yields CDR1 MGHRA and CDR2 YSYEKL. CDR3 length: 15 residues. The V gene end was trimmed by 0 bases and the J gene end by 3 bases; junction bases not matched to a gene: 3. DNA of the CDR3: TGCGCCAGCAGCCAAGATTGGGGACAGGGCTACGAGCAGTACTTC. This sequence encodes CASSQDWGQGYEQYF.

V usage is TRBV28 and J usage is TRBJ1-5; D is unclear. V was trimmed by 2 bases and J by 7 bases, leaving 12 bases between them. The CDR3 covers 14 residues. The germline V gene encodes CDR1 MDHEN and CDR2 SYDVKM. The CDR3 loop is CASSLEEVIQPQHF. DNA for the CDR3: TGTGCCAGCAGTTTAGAGGAGGTCATCCAGCCCCAGCATTTT. The variable domain in full, with the rest retrieved from reference TRBV28 and TRBJ1-5, is DVKVTQSSRYLVKRTGEKVFLECVQDMDHENMFWYRQDPGLGLRLIYFSYDVKMKEKGDIPEGYSVSREKKERFSLILESASTNQTSMYLCASSLEEVIQPQHFGDGTRLSIL.

The chain joins TRBV9 to TRBJ1-4; a possible D gene is TRBD1 (6 bases). V dropped 0 bases and J dropped 8 bases, with 14 bases sitting between them. The CDR3 is 15 amino acids. CDR1 and CDR2 from the germline V gene are SGDLS and YYNGEE. DNA of the CDR3: TGTGCCAGCAGCGTAGGCCCAGGGGAAGAAGAAAAACTGTTTTTT. As protein: CASSVGPGEEEKLFF.

The chain joins TRBV9 to TRBJ2-3, with D maybe TRBD2 (5 bases). The V gene's germline CDR1 is SGDLS and CDR2 YYNGEE. Trimming cost V 0 bases and J 2 bases, with 7 bases left between them. This CDR3 region has 14 residues. The CDR3 here is CASSVEGDTDTQYF. The CDR3 DNA sequence: TGTGCCAGCAGCGTAGAGGGAGACACAGATACGCAGTATTTT.

The chain carries TRBV19 and TRBJ2-2; TRBD1 agrees at 9 bases. V dropped 5 bases and J dropped 0; count of bases not matched to a gene: 4. Germline-derived CDR1 and CDR2 are LNHDA and SQIVND (reference sequence). This CDR3 has 16 amino acids. The CDR3 DNA sequence: TGTGCCAGTAGTCGGGGGACAGGGACGAACACCGGGGAGCTGTTTTTT. It codes for CASSRGTGTNTGELFF.

The gene calls are TRBV29-1 and TRBJ2-5, with 15 bases fitting TRBD2. CDR1 is SQVTM and CDR2 is ANQGSEA in the germline V gene. V gave up 8 bases and J gave up 4 bases; unmatched junction bases: 5. The CDR3 is 14 amino acids. CDR3 region: CSLRTSGGGETQYF. In DNA form, the CDR3 reads TGCAGCCTACGGACTAGCGGGGGGGGAGAGACCCAGTACTTC.

The V call is TRBV2, the J call TRBJ1-2; TRBD1 matches at 11 bases. V dropped 3 bases and J dropped 6; count of bases not matched to a gene: 3. The germline V gene has CDR1 SNHLY and CDR2 FYNNEI. The CDR3 has 14 residues. DNA of the CDR3: TGTGCCAGCAGTGATAAGGGACAGGGGGATGGCTACACCTTC. It codes for CASSDKGQGDGYTF.

In this sample, this clone turned up a few times. The chain links TRBV5-5 to TRBJ2-7; 7 bases fit TRBD1. V dropped 0 bases and J dropped 0; count of bases not matched to a gene: 3. The CDR3 sequence is 15 residues long. The V gene's germline CDR1 is SGHKS and CDR2 YYEKEE (reference sequence). The CDR3 nucleotides are TGTGCCAGCAGCTTGGACAGGGGACCCTCCTACGAGCAGTACGTC. Translation: CASSLDRGPSYEQYV.

The chain links TRBV6-5 to TRBJ2-1; 9 bases line up with TRBD2. This CDR3 region has 15 residues. With V trimmed by 2 bases and J by 6 bases, 5 bases remained unmatched. Per the germline V gene, CDR1 is MNHEY and CDR2 is SVGAGI. The CDR3: CASSYEAGGPNEQFF. The DNA of the CDR3 is TGTGCCAGCAGTTACGAAGCGGGGGGACCCAATGAGCAGTTCTTC.